Following are 21 T cell receptor beta chains from one sample sequenced in a study of control samples from healthy donors and cancer patients. Generated by immunoSEQ multiplex PCR, the TCRdb table keeps only in-frame clones and is missing some. The sample holds about 170,000 clones, around nine tenths seen once. Sequences were obtained from blood. The origin of the receptors is a woman aged 25-40 years in good health.

The V gene is TRBV19, the J gene TRBJ2-1; D unclear. CDR3 length equals 13 residues. Germline-derived CDR1 and CDR2 are LNHDA and SQIVND (reference sequence). V was shortened by 3 bases and J by 5 bases, with 8 bases between the two germline ends. For the CDR3, the DNA is TGTGCCAGTAGTATTGATGCAGACAATGAGCAGTTCTTC. Its protein is CASSIDADNEQFF.

This chain connects TRBV6-5 to TRBJ2-1; 9 nucleotides align to TRBD1. CDR3 size: 14 residues. Per germline, CDR1 MNHEY and CDR2 SVGAGI. V shed 6 bases and J 12 bases; nucleotides not matched to a gene: 12. The CDR3 nucleotides are TGTGCCAGCAGACGCGGGACAGGGTTCGAGGGGCAGTTCTTC. Translating it yields CASRRGTGFEGQFF.

The chain combines TRBV4-1 with TRBJ1-2, with 9 bases aligning to TRBD1. Germline V gene data show CDR1 as MGHRA and CDR2 as YSYEKL. V lost 0 bases and J lost 0; bases outside the gene matches: 11. This CDR3 is built from 19 residues. Here the CDR3 reads CASSQDVILQGAPNYGYTF. CDR3 bases: TGCGCCAGCAGCCAAGACGTGATTTTACAGGGGGCGCCTAACTATGGCTACACCTTC.

The V gene is TRBV28, the J gene TRBJ2-7, with D tentatively TRBD1 (6 bases). Germline CDR1 reads MDHEN; CDR2 reads SYDVKM. CDR3 size: 14 residues. Deletions cut 5 bases from V and 2 bases from J, with 13 bases between. CDR3 in amino acids: CASSRTGSTYEQYF. The DNA for the CDR3 is TGTGCCAGCAGTCGTACAGGGTCAACCTACGAGCAGTACTTC. Based on the CDR3 plus reference TRBV28 and TRBJ2-7, the full variable domain is DVKVTQSSRYLVKRTGEKVFLECVQDMDHENMFWYRQDPGLGLRLIYFSYDVKMKEKGDIPEGYSVSREKKERFSLILESASTNQTSMYLCASSRTGSTYEQYFGPGTRLTVT.

A single count supports this clone. The chain carries TRBV4-1 and TRBJ1-5; D is unresolved. The germline gives CDR1 MGHRA, CDR2 YSYEKL. The V end lost 4 bases, the J end lost 0 bases, and 13 bases lay between the germline ends. The CDR3 runs to 16 residues. In nucleotides, the CDR3 is TGCGCCAGCAGCCCGCTCGACGTGATTAGCAATCAGCCCCAGCATTTT. Translation: CASSPLDVISNQPQHF.

The V call is TRBV19, the J call TRBJ2-5; D is unresolved. The V and J ends lost 1 base and 5 bases respectively, with 14 bases between them. CDR3 length: 15 amino acids. CDR1 is LNHDA, CDR2 SQIVND, per germline (reference sequence). CDR3 DNA sequence: TGTGCCAGTAGTATAGGTCCAGGTACACGGGAGACCCAGTACTTC. Translated: CASSIGPGTRETQYF.

This clone was seen only a few times. V and J are TRBV6-5 and TRBJ2-2; tentative D call: TRBD1 (6 bases). Germline V gives CDR1 MNHEY, CDR2 SVGAGI. This CDR3 is 14 amino acids long. V dropped 6 bases and J dropped 4 bases, with 12 bases sitting between them. CDR3 sequence: CASSRDTLTGELFF. CDR3 DNA sequence: TGTGCCAGCAGCCGGGACACACTCACCGGGGAGCTGTTTTTT.

CDR3 region: CASSSNREINSPLHF. CDR3 DNA: TGTGCCAGCAGTTCTAACAGGGAGATAAATTCACCCCTCCACTTT. V gene TRBV7-2 combines with J gene TRBJ1-6; possibly TRBD1 for D (6 bases). V dropped 6 bases and J dropped 7 bases, with 16 bases sitting between them. The CDR3 covers 15 residues. CDR1 is SGHTA and CDR2 is FQGNSA in the germline V gene. The full variable domain, in which reference TRBV7-2 and TRBJ1-6 provide the parts outside the CDR3, is GAGVSQSPSNKVTEKGKDVELRCDPISGHTALYWYRQSLGQGLEFLIYFQGNSAPDKSGLPSDRFSAERTGGSVSTLTIQRTQQEDSAVYLCASSSNREINSPLHFGNGTRLTVT.

This rearrangement joins TRBV5-4 to TRBJ1-2; no definite D call. The CDR3 totals 17 residues. Germline V CDR1 and CDR2: SGHNT, YYREEE (reference sequence). Trimming removed 0 bases at V and 1 base at J, with 16 bases between. In DNA, the CDR3 is TGTGCCAGCAGCTTGGATCCCCTCGCAGGACTTAACTATGGCTACACCTTC. This encodes CASSLDPLAGLNYGYTF.

The J gene is TRBJ2-1, the V gene TRBV15; maybe TRBD1 (5 bases). Germline V gene data show CDR1 as LNHNV and CDR2 as YYDKDF (reference sequence). The CDR3 is made up of 15 amino acids. V lost 0 bases to trimming and J lost 9 bases, with 15 bases between them. For the CDR3, the DNA is TGTGCCACCAGCAGAGATCTAGGACATTCCACTGAGCAGTTCTTC. Translating it yields CATSRDLGHSTEQFF.

V and J are TRBV5-1 and TRBJ2-4; no definite D call. The V end was cut by 4 bases, the J end by 2 bases, with 13 bases between. The CDR3 totals 15 residues. CDR1 and CDR2 from the germline V gene are SGHRS and YFSETQ. The CDR3 spells CASSPRVGTKNIQYF. The CDR3 DNA sequence: TGCGCCAGCAGCCCCCGTGTAGGGACCAAAAACATTCAGTACTTC.

The chain carries TRBV30 and TRBJ2-7; tentative D call: TRBD2 (5 bases). Germline V gene lookup returns CDR1 GTSNPN and CDR2 SVGIG (reference sequence). The CDR3 has 13 amino acids. Trimming left V 1 base short and J 4 bases short, with 11 bases between. The DNA for the CDR3 is TGTGCCTGGAGTGACCAGGACTTATACGAGCAGTACGTC. Protein product: CAWSDQDLYEQYV.

CDR3 DNA: TGCGCCAGCAGTCGTTGGGACAGGGGGCTGATAAGCTCTGGAAACACCATATATTTT. This encodes CASSRWDRGLISSGNTIYF. The chain couples TRBV5-1 to TRBJ1-3; 12 bases line up with TRBD1. Losses at the gene ends were 5 bases for V and 0 bases for J; bases not matched to a gene: 12. Germline V gene data show CDR1 as SGHRS and CDR2 as YFSETQ. CDR3 length: 19 amino acids.

The chain links TRBV5-1 to TRBJ2-3; D assignment may be TRBD1 or TRBD2 (5 bases each). The germline V and J ends were trimmed by 3 bases and 2 bases, with 10 bases remaining between them. Per the germline V gene, CDR1 is SGHRS and CDR2 is YFSETQ. CDR3 length equals 14 residues. This chain's CDR3 is CASSSRDPTDTQYF. In nucleotides, the CDR3 is TGCGCCAGCAGCTCCCGGGACCCCACAGATACGCAGTATTTT.

The chain links TRBV3-1 (or the pseudogene TRBV3-2) to TRBJ2-5; D possibly matches TRBD1 or TRBD2 (5 bases each). The CDR3 is 14 residues long. Looked up from germline, CDR1 is LGHDT and CDR2 is YNNKEL (reference sequence). Trimming took off 5 bases at V and 7 bases at J, with 17 bases between the two ends. CDR3 amino acids: CASSEEWGFGTQYF. CDR3 DNA: TGTGCCAGCAGCGAGGAGTGGGGGTTCGGGACCCAGTACTTC.

This sequence joins TRBV6-6 and TRBJ2-7, with 8 bases identical to TRBD1. This CDR3 has 15 residues. V was clipped by 5 bases and J by 2 bases; unmatched bases: 8. Looked up from germline, CDR1 is MNHNY and CDR2 is SVGAGI (reference sequence). DNA of the CDR3: TGTGCCAGCAGTCCCGGACAGGGAGGACCCTACGAGCAGTACTTC. Translation: CASSPGQGGPYEQYF.

DNA of the CDR3: TGTGCCAGCAGCTTAGCAGGGATTTTCGTCTATGAGCAGTTCTTC. It translates to CASSLAGIFVYEQFF. The chain carries TRBV11-1 and TRBJ2-1; D gene unclear. In germline, CDR1 is SGHAT, CDR2 FQDESV (reference sequence). V lost 0 bases, J lost 8 bases, and 14 bases lay in between. CDR3 length: 15 amino acids.

This rearrangement joins TRBV7-9 to TRBJ1-6; no reliable D call. This CDR3 has 14 amino acids. Germline values: CDR1 SEHNR, CDR2 FQNEAQ (reference sequence). The V end lost 5 bases, the J end lost 10 bases, and 15 bases lay between the germline ends. In nucleotides, the CDR3 is TGTGCCAGCAGCCAAGACCGGGCAGGATCACCCCTCCACTTT. Its protein product is CASSQDRAGSPLHF.

V gene TRBV11-3 combines with J gene TRBJ2-5; the match to TRBD1 covers 8 bases. From germline, CDR1 is SGHNT and CDR2 YENEEA. The CDR3 is 13 amino acids. V shed 3 bases, J shed 5 bases, and the junction held 2 bases outside the gene matches. CDR3 protein: CASSFDRGETQYF. The CDR3 bases are TGTGCCAGCAGCTTCGACAGGGGTGAGACCCAGTACTTC.

The chain links TRBV27 to TRBJ2-3; no firm D call. This CDR3 has 13 amino acids. Germline CDR1 MNHEY, CDR2 SMNVEV (reference sequence). V shed 1 base and J shed 4 bases, with 6 bases lying between them. The chain's CDR3 is CASSLLAADTQYF. The CDR3 nucleotides are TGTGCCAGCAGTTTATTGGCAGCAGATACGCAGTATTTT.

The rearrangement joins TRBV6-5 to TRBJ1-4; 10 bases agree with TRBD1. The CDR3 totals 14 residues. Looked up from germline, CDR1 is MNHEY and CDR2 is SVGAGI. The V gene end was trimmed by 8 bases and the J gene end by 4 bases; junction bases not matched to a gene: 4. The CDR3 reads CASDRGQRNEKLFF. Here the CDR3 DNA reads TGTGCCAGCGACAGGGGGCAGCGTAATGAAAAACTGTTTTTT.